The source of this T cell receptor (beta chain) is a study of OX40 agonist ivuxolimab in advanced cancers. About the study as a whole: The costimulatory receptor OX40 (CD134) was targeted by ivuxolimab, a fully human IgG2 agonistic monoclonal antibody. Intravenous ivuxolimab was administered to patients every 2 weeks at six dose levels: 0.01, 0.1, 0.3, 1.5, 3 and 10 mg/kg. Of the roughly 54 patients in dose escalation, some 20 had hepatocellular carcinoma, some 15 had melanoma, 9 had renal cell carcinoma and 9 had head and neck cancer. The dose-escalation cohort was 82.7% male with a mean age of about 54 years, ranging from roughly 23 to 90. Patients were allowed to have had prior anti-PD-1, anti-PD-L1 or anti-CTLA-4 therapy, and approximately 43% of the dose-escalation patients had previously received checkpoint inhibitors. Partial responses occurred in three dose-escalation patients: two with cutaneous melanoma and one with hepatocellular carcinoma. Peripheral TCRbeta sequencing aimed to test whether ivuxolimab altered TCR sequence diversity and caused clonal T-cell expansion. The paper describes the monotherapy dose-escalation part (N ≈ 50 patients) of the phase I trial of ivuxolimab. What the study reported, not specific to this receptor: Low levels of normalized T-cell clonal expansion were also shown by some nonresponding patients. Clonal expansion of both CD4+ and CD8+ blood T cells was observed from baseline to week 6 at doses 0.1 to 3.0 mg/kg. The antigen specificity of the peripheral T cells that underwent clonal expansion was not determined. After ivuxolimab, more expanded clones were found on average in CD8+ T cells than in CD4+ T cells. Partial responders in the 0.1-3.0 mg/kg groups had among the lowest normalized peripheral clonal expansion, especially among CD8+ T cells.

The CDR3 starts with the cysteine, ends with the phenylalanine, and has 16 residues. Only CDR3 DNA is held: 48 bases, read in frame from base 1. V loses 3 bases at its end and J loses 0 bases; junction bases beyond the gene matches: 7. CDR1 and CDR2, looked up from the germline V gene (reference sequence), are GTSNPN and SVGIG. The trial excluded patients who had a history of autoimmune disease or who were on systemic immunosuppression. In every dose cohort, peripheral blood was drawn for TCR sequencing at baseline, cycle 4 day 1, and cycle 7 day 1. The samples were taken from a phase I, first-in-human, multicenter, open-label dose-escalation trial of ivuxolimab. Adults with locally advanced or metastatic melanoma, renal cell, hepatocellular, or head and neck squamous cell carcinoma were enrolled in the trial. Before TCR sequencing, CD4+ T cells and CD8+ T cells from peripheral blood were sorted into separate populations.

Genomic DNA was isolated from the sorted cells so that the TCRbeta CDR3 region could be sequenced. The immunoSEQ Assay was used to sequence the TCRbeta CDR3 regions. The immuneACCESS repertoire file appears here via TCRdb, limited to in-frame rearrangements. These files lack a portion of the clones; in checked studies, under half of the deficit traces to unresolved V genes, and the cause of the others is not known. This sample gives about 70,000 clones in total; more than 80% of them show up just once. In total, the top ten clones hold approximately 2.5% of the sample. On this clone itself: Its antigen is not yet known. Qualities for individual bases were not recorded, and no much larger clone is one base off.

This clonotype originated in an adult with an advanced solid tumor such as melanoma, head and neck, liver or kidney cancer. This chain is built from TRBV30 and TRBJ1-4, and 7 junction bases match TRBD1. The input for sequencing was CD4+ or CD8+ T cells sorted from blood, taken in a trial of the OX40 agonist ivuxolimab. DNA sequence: TGTGCCTGGAGCCGGGACAGCCATGCAACTAATGAAAAACTGTTTTTT. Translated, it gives CAWSRDSHATNEKLFF.